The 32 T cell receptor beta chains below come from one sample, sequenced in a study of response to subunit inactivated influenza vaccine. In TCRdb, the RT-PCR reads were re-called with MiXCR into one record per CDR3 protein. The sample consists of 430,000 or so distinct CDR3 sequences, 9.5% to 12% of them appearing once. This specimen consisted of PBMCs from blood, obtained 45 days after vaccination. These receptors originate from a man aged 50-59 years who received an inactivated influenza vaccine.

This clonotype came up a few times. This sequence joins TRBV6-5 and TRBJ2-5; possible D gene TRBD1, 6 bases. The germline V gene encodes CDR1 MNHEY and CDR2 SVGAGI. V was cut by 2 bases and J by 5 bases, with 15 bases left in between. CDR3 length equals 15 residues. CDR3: CASSYAGNRDETQYF. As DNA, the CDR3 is TGTGCCAGCAGTTACGCCGGTAACAGGGATGAGACCCAGTACTTC.

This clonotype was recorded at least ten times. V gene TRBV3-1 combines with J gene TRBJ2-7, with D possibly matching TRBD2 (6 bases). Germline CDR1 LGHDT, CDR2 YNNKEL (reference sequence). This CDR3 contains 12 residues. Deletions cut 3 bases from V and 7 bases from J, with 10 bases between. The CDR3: CASSQMEGEQYF. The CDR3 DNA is TGTGCCAGCAGCCAGATGGAGGGAGAGCAGTACTTC.

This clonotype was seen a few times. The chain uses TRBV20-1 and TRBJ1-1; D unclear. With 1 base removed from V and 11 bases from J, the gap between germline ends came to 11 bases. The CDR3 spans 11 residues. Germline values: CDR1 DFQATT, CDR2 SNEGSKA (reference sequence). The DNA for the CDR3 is TGCAGTGCTAGAGTAGCCTCTCGGGCTTTCTTT. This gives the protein CSARVASRAFF.

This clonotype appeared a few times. The CDR3: CASSRRDPWETQYF. The CDR3 coding sequence is TGCGCCAGCAGCAGACGGGACCCTTGGGAGACCCAGTACTTC. This chain uses TRBV5-1 with TRBJ2-5; D is perhaps TRBD1 or TRBD2 (5 bases each). The germline gives CDR1 SGHRS, CDR2 YFSETQ. The CDR3 spans 14 residues. The ends were cut back, 4 bases at V and 5 bases at J, with 15 bases in the middle.

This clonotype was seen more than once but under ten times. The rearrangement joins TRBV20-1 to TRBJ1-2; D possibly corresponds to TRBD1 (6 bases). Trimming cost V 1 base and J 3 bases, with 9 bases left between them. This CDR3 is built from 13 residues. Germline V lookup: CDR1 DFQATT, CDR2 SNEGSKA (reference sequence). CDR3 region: CSARVGGHYGYTF. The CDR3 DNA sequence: TGCAGTGCTAGAGTCGGGGGCCACTATGGCTACACCTTC.

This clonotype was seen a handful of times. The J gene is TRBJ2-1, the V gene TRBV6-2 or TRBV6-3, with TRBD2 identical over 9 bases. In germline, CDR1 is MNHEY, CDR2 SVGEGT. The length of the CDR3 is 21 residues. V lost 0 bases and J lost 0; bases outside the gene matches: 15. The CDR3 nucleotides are TGTGCCAGCAGTTACTCAGGTGCAAGCGGGGGGCCCGAAAGCTCCTACAATGAGCAGTTCTTC. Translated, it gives CASSYSGASGGPESSYNEQFF.

CDR3 sequence: CASSPGTGALYEQYF. The CDR3 DNA follows: TGTGCCAGCAGCCCTGGGACAGGGGCCCTCTACGAGCAGTACTTC. This rearrangement joins TRBV7-2 to TRBJ2-7; 10 bases match TRBD1. Germline CDR1 SGHTA, CDR2 FQGNSA. This CDR3 has 15 amino acids. The ends lost 5 bases at V and 3 bases at J; junction bases unmatched: 7.

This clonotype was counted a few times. CDR3 sequence reads: CASSPYIDEQYF. The CDR3 DNA follows: TGTGCCAGCAGCCCATACATTGACGAGCAGTACTTC. The V gene is TRBV7-9, the J gene TRBJ2-7; D remains unclear. CDR3 size: 12 residues. V gave up 5 bases and J gave up 5 bases, with 10 bases separating them. Germline CDR1 reads SEHNR; CDR2 reads FQNEAQ (reference sequence). The whole variable domain, filled in from reference TRBV7-9 and TRBJ2-7, reads DTGVSQNPRHKITKRGQNVTFRCDPISEHNRLYWYRQTLGQGPEFLTYFQNEAQLEKSRLLSDRFSAERPKGSFSTLEIQRTEQGDSAMYLCASSPYIDEQYFGPGTRLTVT.

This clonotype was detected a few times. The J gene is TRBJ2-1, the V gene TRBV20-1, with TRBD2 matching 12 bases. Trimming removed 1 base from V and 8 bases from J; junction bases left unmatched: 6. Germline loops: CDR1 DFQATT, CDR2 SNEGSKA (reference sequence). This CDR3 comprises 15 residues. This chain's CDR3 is CSARGASGGAHEQFF. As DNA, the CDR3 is TGCAGTGCTAGAGGGGCTAGCGGGGGGGCGCATGAGCAGTTCTTC.

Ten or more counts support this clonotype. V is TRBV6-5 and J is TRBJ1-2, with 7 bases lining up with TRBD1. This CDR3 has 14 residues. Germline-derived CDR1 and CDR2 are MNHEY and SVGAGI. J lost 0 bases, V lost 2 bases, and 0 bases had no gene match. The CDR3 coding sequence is TGTGCCAGCAGTTACGGGACAGCTAACTATGGCTACACCTTC. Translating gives CASSYGTANYGYTF.

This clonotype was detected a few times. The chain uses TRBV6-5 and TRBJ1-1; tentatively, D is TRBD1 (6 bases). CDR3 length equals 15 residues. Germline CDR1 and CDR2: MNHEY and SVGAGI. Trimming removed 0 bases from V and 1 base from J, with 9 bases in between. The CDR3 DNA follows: TGTGCCAGCAGTTACTCGAACAGGGCGAACACTGAAGCTTTCTTT. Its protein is CASSYSNRANTEAFF.

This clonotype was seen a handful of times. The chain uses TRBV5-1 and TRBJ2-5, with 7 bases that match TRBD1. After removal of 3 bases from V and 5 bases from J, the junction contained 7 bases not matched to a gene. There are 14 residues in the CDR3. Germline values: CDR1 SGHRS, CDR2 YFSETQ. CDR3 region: CASSSNRGVETQYF. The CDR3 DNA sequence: TGCGCCAGCAGCTCCAACAGGGGAGTGGAGACCCAGTACTTC.

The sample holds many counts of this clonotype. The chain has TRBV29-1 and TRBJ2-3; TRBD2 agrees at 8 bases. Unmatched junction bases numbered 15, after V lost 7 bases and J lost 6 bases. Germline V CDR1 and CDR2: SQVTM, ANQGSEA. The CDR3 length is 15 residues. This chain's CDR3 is CSAHRSGSGLDTQYF. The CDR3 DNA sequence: TGCAGCGCCCACCGCAGCGGGAGCGGGTTGGATACGCAGTATTTT.

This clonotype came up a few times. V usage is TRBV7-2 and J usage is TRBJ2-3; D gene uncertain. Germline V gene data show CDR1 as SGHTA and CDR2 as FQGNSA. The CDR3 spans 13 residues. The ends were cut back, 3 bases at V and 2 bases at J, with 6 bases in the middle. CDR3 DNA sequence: TGTGCCAGCAGCTTCGGATACACAGATACGCAGTATTTT. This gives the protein CASSFGYTDTQYF.

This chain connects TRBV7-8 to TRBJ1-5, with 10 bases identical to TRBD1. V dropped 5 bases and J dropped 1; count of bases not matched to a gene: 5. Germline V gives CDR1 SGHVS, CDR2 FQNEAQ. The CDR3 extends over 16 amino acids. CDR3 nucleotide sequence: TGTGCCAGCAGCCTTGACAGGGGGCGAAGCAATCAGCCCCAGCATTTT. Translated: CASSLDRGRSNQPQHF.

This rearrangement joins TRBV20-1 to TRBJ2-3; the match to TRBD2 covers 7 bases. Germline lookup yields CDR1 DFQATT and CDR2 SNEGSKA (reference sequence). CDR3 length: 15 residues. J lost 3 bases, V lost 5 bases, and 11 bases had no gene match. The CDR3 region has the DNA TGCAGTGCTCCCTGGGGGGGGTCGGGTACAGATACGCAGTATTTT. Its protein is CSAPWGGSGTDTQYF.

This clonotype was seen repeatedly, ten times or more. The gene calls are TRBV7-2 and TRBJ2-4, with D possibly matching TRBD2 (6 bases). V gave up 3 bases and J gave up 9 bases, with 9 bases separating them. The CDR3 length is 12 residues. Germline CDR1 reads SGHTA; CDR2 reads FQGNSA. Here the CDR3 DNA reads TGTGCCAGCAGCTTTAGCGGCGGCATTCAGTACTTC. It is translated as CASSFSGGIQYF.

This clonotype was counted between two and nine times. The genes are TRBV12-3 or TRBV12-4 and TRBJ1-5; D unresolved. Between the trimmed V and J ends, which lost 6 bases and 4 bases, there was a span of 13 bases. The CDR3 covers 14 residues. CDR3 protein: CASSLDGENQPQHF. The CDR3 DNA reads TGTGCCAGCAGCCTGGACGGGGAAAATCAGCCCCAGCATTTT.

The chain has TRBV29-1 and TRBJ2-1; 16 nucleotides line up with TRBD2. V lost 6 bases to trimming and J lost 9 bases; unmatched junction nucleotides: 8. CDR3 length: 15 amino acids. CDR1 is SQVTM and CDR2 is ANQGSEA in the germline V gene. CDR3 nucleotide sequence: TGCAGCGTGCCCTCCGGGACTAGCGGGAGGGGTGAGCAGTTCTTC. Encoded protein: CSVPSGTSGRGEQFF.

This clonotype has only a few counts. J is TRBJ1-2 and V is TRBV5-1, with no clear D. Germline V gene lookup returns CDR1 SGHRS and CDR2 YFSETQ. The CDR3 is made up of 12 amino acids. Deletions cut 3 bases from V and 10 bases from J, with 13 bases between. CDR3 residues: CASSSGGEAYTF. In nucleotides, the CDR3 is TGCGCCAGCAGCTCCGGTGGAGAGGCCTACACCTTC. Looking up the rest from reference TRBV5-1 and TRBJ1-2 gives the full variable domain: KAGVTQTPRYLIKTRGQQVTLSCSPISGHRSVSWYQQTPGQGLQFLFEYFSETQRNKGNFPGRFSGRQFSNSRSEMNVSTLELGDSALYLCASSSGGEAYTFGSGTRLTVV.

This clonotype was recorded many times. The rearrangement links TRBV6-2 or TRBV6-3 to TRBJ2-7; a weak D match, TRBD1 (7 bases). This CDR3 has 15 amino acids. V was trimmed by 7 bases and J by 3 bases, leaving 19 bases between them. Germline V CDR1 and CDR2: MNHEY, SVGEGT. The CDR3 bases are TGTGCCAGCACCGAACGGGGGACAGCCCGCTACGAGCAGTACTTC. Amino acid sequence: CASTERGTARYEQYF.

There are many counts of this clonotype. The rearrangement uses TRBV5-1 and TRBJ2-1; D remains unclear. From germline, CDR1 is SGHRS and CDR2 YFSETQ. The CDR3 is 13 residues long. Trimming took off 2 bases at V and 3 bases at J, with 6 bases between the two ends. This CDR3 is CASSLRDYNEQFF. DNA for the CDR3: TGCGCCAGCAGCTTACGAGACTACAATGAGCAGTTCTTC.

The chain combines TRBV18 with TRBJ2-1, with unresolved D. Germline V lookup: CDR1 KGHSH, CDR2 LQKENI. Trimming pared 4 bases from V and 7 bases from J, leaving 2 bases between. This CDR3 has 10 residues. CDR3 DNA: TGTGCCAGCTCACGGAATGAGCAGTTCTTC. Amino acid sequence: CASSRNEQFF.

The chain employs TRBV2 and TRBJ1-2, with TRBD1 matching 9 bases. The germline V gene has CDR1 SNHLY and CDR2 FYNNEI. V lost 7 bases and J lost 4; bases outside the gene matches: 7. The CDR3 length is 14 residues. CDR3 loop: CASMGTGIAYGYTF. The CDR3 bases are TGTGCCAGCATGGGGACAGGGATTGCCTATGGCTACACCTTC.

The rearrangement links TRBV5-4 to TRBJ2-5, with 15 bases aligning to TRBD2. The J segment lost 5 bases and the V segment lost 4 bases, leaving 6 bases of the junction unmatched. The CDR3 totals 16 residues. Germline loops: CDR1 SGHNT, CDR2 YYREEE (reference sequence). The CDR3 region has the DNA TGTGCCAGCAGCCGGACTAGCGGGAGGGTAGGGGAGACCCAGTACTTC. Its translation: CASSRTSGRVGETQYF.

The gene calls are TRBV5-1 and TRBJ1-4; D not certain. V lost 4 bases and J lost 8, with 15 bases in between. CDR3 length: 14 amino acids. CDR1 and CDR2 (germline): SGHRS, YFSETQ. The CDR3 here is CASSMDFGGEKLFF. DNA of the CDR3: TGCGCCAGCAGCATGGACTTCGGCGGGGAAAAACTGTTTTTT.

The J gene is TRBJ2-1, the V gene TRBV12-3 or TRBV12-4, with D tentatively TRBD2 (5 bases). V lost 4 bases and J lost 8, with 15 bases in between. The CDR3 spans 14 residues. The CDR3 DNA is TGTGCCAGCAGTTGGGAGAGTGCGGTCGATGAGCAGTTCTTC. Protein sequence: CASSWESAVDEQFF.

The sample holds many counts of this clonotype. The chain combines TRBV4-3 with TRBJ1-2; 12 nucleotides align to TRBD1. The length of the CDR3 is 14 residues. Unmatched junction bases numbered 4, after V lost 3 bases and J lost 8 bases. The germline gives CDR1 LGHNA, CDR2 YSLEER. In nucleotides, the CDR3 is TGCGCCAGCAGCCAGGGACAGGGGGCTGAGGGCTACACCTTC. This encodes CASSQGQGAEGYTF.

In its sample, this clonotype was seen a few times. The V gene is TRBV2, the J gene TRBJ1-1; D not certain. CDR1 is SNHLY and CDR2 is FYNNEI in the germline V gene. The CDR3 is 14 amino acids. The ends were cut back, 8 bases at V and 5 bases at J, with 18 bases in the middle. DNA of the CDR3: TGTGCCAGCGGCCCGGACCTCTCGAGGACTGAAGCTTTCTTT. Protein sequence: CASGPDLSRTEAFF.

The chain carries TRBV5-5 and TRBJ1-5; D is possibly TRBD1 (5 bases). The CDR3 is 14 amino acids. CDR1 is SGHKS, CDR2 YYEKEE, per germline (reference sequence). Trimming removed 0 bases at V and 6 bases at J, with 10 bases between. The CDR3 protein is CASSLARGFQPQHF. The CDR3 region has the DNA TGTGCCAGCAGCTTGGCACGGGGCTTTCAGCCCCAGCATTTT.

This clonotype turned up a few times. The CDR3 sequence is CASRTGENQPQHF. The DNA of the CDR3 is TGTGCCAGCCGGACAGGGGAGAATCAGCCCCAGCATTTT. The genes are TRBV6-1 and TRBJ1-5; 9 bases are a match to TRBD1. Germline-derived CDR1 and CDR2 are MNHNS and SASEGT. The length of the CDR3 is 13 residues. V dropped 8 bases and J dropped 4; count of bases not matched to a gene: 3.

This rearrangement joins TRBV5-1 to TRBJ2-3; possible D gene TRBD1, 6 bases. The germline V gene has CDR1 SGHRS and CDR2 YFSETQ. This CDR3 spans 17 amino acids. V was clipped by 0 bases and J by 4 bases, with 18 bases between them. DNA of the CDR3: TGCGCCAGCAGCTTGGTAAAGGCAGGGGTAGGCGCAGATACGCAGTATTTT. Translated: CASSLVKAGVGADTQYF.